This T cell receptor (beta chain) was observed in a study of cytotoxic CD8 clonotypes in ibrutinib-treated CLL. This clone was picked up one time. Assay: immunoSEQ multiplex PCR; the TCRdb copy retains only in-frame clones and omits some. The table shows some 200,000 clones, with 60% to 80% occurring only once. The source of roughly 1.9 micrograms of genomic DNA for TCR beta libraries was cryopreserved PBMCs. This clonotype was obtained from a human donor with chronic lymphocytic leukemia. The sample was PBMCs, taken after 12 months of ibrutinib treatment.

CDR3 amino acids: CASSQGLAGSYNEQFF. CDR3 coding DNA: TGTGCCAGTAGCCAGGGACTAGCGGGATCCTACAATGAGCAGTTCTTC. V is TRBV19 and J is TRBJ2-1; TRBD2 matches at 13 bases. Germline CDR1 and CDR2: LNHDA and SQIVND (reference sequence). With 6 bases clipped from V and 1 base from J, the junction kept 3 bases outside the gene matches. The CDR3 contains 16 residues.